The 2 T cell receptor beta chains below were found in one sample sequenced in a study of T cell responses to AZD1222 COVID-19 vaccine. The assay was immunoSEQ multiplex PCR, and TCRdb's table has in-frame clones only and misses some. The sample carries hundreds of thousands of clones, approximately 94% recorded once. The sequences come from peripheral blood, collected on day 0 of MenACWY control vaccination. The receptors here all came from an adult in good health.

The chain uses TRBV30 and TRBJ2-2, with 7 bases matching TRBD2. The CDR3 consists of 14 residues. Germline V gene data show CDR1 as GTSNPN and CDR2 as SVGIG (reference sequence). V shed 5 bases and J 7 bases; nucleotides not matched to a gene: 10. CDR3 nucleotides: TGTGCCTGGGACAAGATTTGGGAGGGCGGGGAGCTGTTTTTT. This translates into CAWDKIWEGGELFF. Together with reference TRBV30 and TRBJ2-2, the CDR3 gives the full variable domain: SQTIHQWPATLVQPVGSPLSLECTVEGTSNPNLYWYRQAAGRGLQLLFYSVGIGQISSEVPQNLSASRPQDRQFILSSKKLLLSDSGFYLCAWDKIWEGGELFFGEGSRLTVL.

The chain employs TRBV19 and TRBJ1-3, with 9 bases matching TRBD1. The CDR3 covers 14 residues. The V gene's germline CDR1 is LNHDA and CDR2 SQIVND (reference sequence). V gave up 7 bases and J gave up 0 bases; unmatched junction bases: 1. Written as DNA, the CDR3 is TGTGCCAGTAAGACAGGGGGCTCTGGAAACACCATATATTTT. This gives the protein CASKTGGSGNTIYF.